The 8 T cell receptor beta chains below were found in one sample sequenced in a study of blood T cell repertoires in COVID-19 (TCRdb year 2020). Libraries were built with the immunoSEQ multiplex PCR assay. TCRdb retrieved this table from immuneACCESS and kept in-frame rearrangements only. Not all clones are present; in checked studies, unresolved V genes account for under half, and no reason is known for the remainder. The sample has roughly 290,000 clones on record, 84% of them singletons. Together, the top ten hold 15% to 19% of the sample. What was sequenced was peripheral blood. Receptors were obtained from a person aged 65 to 85 with COVID-19, enrolled during active disease.

This clone has a handful of counts. The chain carries TRBV28 and TRBJ2-7, with a tentative D call TRBD1 (6 bases). The CDR3 loop spans 13 amino acids. Per germline, CDR1 MDHEN and CDR2 SYDVKM. V lost 6 bases and J 4 bases, leaving 13 bases between the germline ends. DNA for the CDR3: TGTGCCAGCAGCCTCAGGGGAAGGTACGAGCAGTACTTC. Translated: CASSLRGRYEQYF. The variable domain in full, with the rest retrieved from reference TRBV28 and TRBJ2-7, is DVKVTQSSRYLVKRTGEKVFLECVQDMDHENMFWYRQDPGLGLRLIYFSYDVKMKEKGDIPEGYSVSREKKERFSLILESASTNQTSMYLCASSLRGRYEQYFGPGTRLTVT.

This chain uses TRBV5-1 with TRBJ2-7; tentative D call: TRBD1 (5 bases). CDR1 is SGHRS, CDR2 YFSETQ, per germline. The V end lost 0 bases, the J end lost 5 bases, and 9 bases lay between the germline ends. This CDR3 contains 13 residues. Here the CDR3 reads CASSLVQGHEQYF. CDR3 in DNA: TGCGCCAGCAGCTTGGTCCAGGGCCACGAGCAGTACTTC.

The gene calls are TRBV18 and TRBJ1-6; 9 nucleotides align to TRBD1. CDR3 length: 16 residues. The ends lost 5 bases at V and 11 bases at J; junction bases unmatched: 13. Germline V gene sequence: CDR1 KGHSH, CDR2 LQKENI. The CDR3: CASSANSGTGNPPLHF. DNA for the CDR3: TGTGCCAGCTCAGCAAATTCCGGGACAGGGAATCCACCCCTCCACTTT.

The genes are TRBV19 and TRBJ1-4; D is undetermined. Germline assignment: CDR1 LNHDA and CDR2 SQIVND (reference sequence). The CDR3 extends over 15 amino acids. The V gene lost 3 bases and the J gene lost 0 bases, with 8 bases spanning the gap. CDR3 sequence: CASSISFATNEKLFF. The CDR3 nucleotides are TGTGCCAGTAGTATTTCGTTTGCAACTAATGAAAAACTGTTTTTT.

The genes are TRBV3-1 (or the pseudogene TRBV3-2) and TRBJ1-6; D is ambiguous. Germline V gene sequence: CDR1 LGHDT, CDR2 YNNKEL (reference sequence). V lost 3 bases, J lost 10 bases, and 10 bases lay in between. The CDR3 contains 13 residues. The CDR3 sequence: CASSQRAGSPLHF. Here the CDR3 DNA reads TGTGCCAGCAGCCAGAGGGCCGGGTCACCCCTCCACTTT.

V and J are TRBV5-8 and TRBJ2-2; the D is unclear. CDR3 length: 14 amino acids. V lost 1 base to trimming and J lost 4 bases, with 8 bases between them. Germline CDR1 reads SGHTS; CDR2 reads YDEGEE. The CDR3 loop is CASSLILSTGELFF. The CDR3 region has the DNA TGTGCCAGCAGCTTGATACTCTCCACCGGGGAGCTGTTTTTT.

The table lists this clone with a few counts. The chain is built from TRBV18 and TRBJ1-1; maybe TRBD1 (6 bases). V lost 3 bases to trimming and J lost 0 bases, with 14 bases between them. Germline V gene data show CDR1 as KGHSH and CDR2 as LQKENI. This CDR3 has 16 amino acids. In DNA, the CDR3 is TGTGCCAGCTCACCGTACGCCAGGGGCATGAACACTGAAGCTTTCTTT. Its protein is CASSPYARGMNTEAFF. The entire variable domain, with the rest obtained from reference TRBV18 and TRBJ1-1, is as follows: NAGVMQNPRHLVRRRGQEARLRCSPMKGHSHVYWYRQLPEEGLKFMVYLQKENIIDESGMPKERFSAEFPKEGPSILRIQQVVRGDSAAYFCASSPYARGMNTEAFFGQGTRLTVV.

The CDR3: CASSPYREGSPLHF. Written as DNA, the CDR3 is TGTGCCAGCTCACCCTACAGGGAAGGATCACCCCTCCACTTT. The rearrangement joins TRBV18 to TRBJ1-6, with a possible D match to TRBD1 (6 bases). The CDR3 extends over 14 amino acids. Trimming left V 3 bases short and J 10 bases short, with 13 bases between. Germline CDR1 KGHSH, CDR2 LQKENI. Together with reference TRBV18 and TRBJ1-6, the CDR3 gives the full variable domain: NAGVMQNPRHLVRRRGQEARLRCSPMKGHSHVYWYRQLPEEGLKFMVYLQKENIIDESGMPKERFSAEFPKEGPSILRIQQVVRGDSAAYFCASSPYREGSPLHFGNGTRLTVT.